Sequencing of this T cell receptor (beta chain) was carried out in a study of blood T cell repertoires in COVID-19. Looking at the study overall: Acute-phase and convalescent COVID-19 samples originated in the United States, Italy and Spain. PBMCs, B-cell-depleted T cells, or T cells provided the cDNA or gDNA that made up the material.

Authors' processing steps: From reference gene primer amplification, estimates of nucleated cell counts were derived. Repertoires were generated with immunoSEQ multiplex PCR, while TCRdb's copy carries only in-frame clones and drops some. V and J calls and clone size are those listed in that table; D and trimming were worked out from the DNA. The sample lists about 98,000 clones; roughly 87% were seen once. The CDR3 consists of 15 residues. Trimming pared 0 bases from V and 0 bases from J, leaving 9 bases between. Germline CDR1 and CDR2: SGHNT and YYREEE (reference sequence). The source of this sequence is a man between 50 and 59 years old with active COVID-19. The chain couples TRBV5-4 to TRBJ1-2; no firm D call. Sequencing was performed on peripheral blood. The CDR3 loop reads CASSLGLRANYGYTF. The CDR3 DNA follows: TGTGCCAGCAGCTTGGGACTGAGAGCTAACTATGGCTACACCTTC.